This TCR beta chain was sequenced in a study of blood T cell repertoires in COVID-19. Study information: Sample material is recorded as cDNA or gDNA derived from T cells, B-cell-depleted T cells, or PBMCs.

Germline V gene data show CDR1 as MNHEY and CDR2 as SMNVEV (reference sequence). This CDR3 region has 15 residues. V dropped 3 bases and J dropped 0; count of bases not matched to a gene: 0. A remark on this clone: A read error likely explains this, since a far larger clone differs by one base. The sample contains more than one DNA sequence encoding this CDR3.

Per the original methods: Amplification with reference gene primers provided the estimates of nucleated cell counts. Sequencing used immunoSEQ multiplex PCR; TCRdb keeps in-frame clones, though not all of them. That table is the source of V, J and clone size, and D and trimming were worked out from the DNA. Of about 480,000 clones in the sample, about 88% were seen once. The sequence was obtained from a man aged 18 to 35 with COVID-19, enrolled during active disease. Sequencing was done on a sample of peripheral blood. The rearrangement joins TRBV27 to TRBJ2-1; the match to TRBD2 covers 9 bases. The CDR3 DNA follows: TGTGCCAGCAGTTTTAGCGGGAGCTCCTACAATGAGCAGTTCTTC. This sequence encodes CASSFSGSSYNEQFF.